This passage covers 20 T cell receptor beta chains from one sample sequenced in a study of breast tumors, draining lymph nodes, adjacent tissues. TCRdb independently ran MiXCR on the multiplex PCR reads; one entry per CDR3 protein. The data show around 70,000 distinct CDR3 sequences, around two fifths seen once. Sequenced sample: breast tumor tissue. The source is a female donor with breast cancer. Some clones in this sample may be carry-over from other donors' samples.

The sample holds many counts of this clonotype. The chain is built from TRBV7-2 and TRBJ2-1, with 7 bases fitting TRBD1. The length of the CDR3 is 16 residues. Trimming took 5 bases from V and 0 from J; bases not matched to a gene: 7. Germline CDR1 reads SGHTA; CDR2 reads FQGNSA. Written as DNA, the CDR3 is TGTGCCAGCAGCGGTACTTCAGGGGGCTCCTACAATGAGCAGTTCTTC. Residues: CASSGTSGGSYNEQFF.

This clonotype was seen many times. This chain connects TRBV6-5 to TRBJ1-4; 8 bases match TRBD1. Trimming cost V 1 base and J 7 bases; bases outside gene matches: 5. The germline V gene has CDR1 MNHEY and CDR2 SVGAGI. The CDR3 sequence is 15 residues long. The CDR3 DNA is TGTGCCAGCAGTTACTTAGACAGGGGTCGTGAAAAACTGTTTTTT. This gives the protein CASSYLDRGREKLFF.

This clonotype has at least ten counts. This chain joins TRBV12-3 or TRBV12-4 and TRBJ2-7, with D unresolved. Trimming shortened V by 2 bases and J by 1 base, and 3 bases separated the two germline ends. The CDR3 loop spans 12 amino acids. CDR3 coding DNA: TGTGCCAGCAGTTTAAGGTCCTACGAGCAGTACTTC. Amino acid sequence: CASSLRSYEQYF.

This clonotype was counted at least ten times. Relative to the germline gene, one junction end is altered; a read error may explain this. The rearrangement uses TRBV7-8 and TRBJ2-5; maybe TRBD2 (6 bases). This CDR3 is built from 17 residues. Germline loops: CDR1 SGHVS, CDR2 FQNEAQ. The CDR3 sequence: CASSSLRGGVEGEPQYF. CDR3 DNA: TGTGCCAGCAGCTCTCTCCGGGGCGGGGTGGAGGGAGAGCCCCAGTACTTC.

As for this clonotype: The junction departs from the called germline gene at one end, perhaps through a read error. The gene calls are TRBV11-3 and TRBJ2-2, with 11 bases that match TRBD1. This CDR3 has 17 amino acids. CDR1 and CDR2 from the germline V gene are SGHNT and YENEEA. CDR3 DNA: TGCAGCGTTGAGAAATCAACGTGGGGACAGGGGGCCGGGGAGCTGTTTTTT. This translates into CSVEKSTWGQGAGELFF.

This clonotype was recorded a few times. The junction departs from germline at one end; a sequencing error may be responsible. J is TRBJ2-1 and V is TRBV5-8; D remains unclear. The CDR3 has 15 amino acids. Per the germline V gene, CDR1 is SGHTS and CDR2 is YDEGEE. In DNA form, the CDR3 reads TGTGCCGGCAGCTTGGAACCTCTTCTAGTCTATGAGCAGTTCTTC. Protein: CAGSLEPLLVYEQFF.

This chain connects TRBV15 to TRBJ2-7; D remains unclear. V dropped 3 bases and J dropped 0 bases, with 9 bases sitting between them. This CDR3 has 14 residues. In germline, CDR1 is LNHNV, CDR2 YYDKDF (reference sequence). The CDR3 sequence: CATSSVGYSYEQYF. In DNA form, the CDR3 reads TGTGCCACCAGCAGCGTAGGCTACTCCTACGAGCAGTACTTC.

The V and J genes are TRBV12-3 or TRBV12-4 and TRBJ2-3, with D perhaps matching TRBD2 (6 bases). This CDR3 is built from 14 residues. V was pared by 3 bases and J by 11 bases, with 18 bases between. The CDR3, as DNA: TGTGCCAGCAGTTTTAGGCGGGATTACAATGAGCAGTATTTT. Translating gives CASSFRRDYNEQYF.

The V and J genes are TRBV5-1 and TRBJ2-1; D tentatively fits TRBD1 or TRBD2 (6 bases each). Germline V gene sequence: CDR1 SGHRS, CDR2 YFSETQ. This CDR3 has 13 residues. V shed 0 bases and J shed 8 bases, with 9 bases lying between them. The CDR3 reads CASSLVGGHEQFF. In DNA form, the CDR3 reads TGCGCCAGCAGCTTGGTAGGGGGGCATGAGCAGTTCTTC. The full variable domain, its missing parts supplied by reference TRBV5-1 and TRBJ2-1, is KAGVTQTPRYLIKTRGQQVTLSCSPISGHRSVSWYQQTPGQGLQFLFEYFSETQRNKGNFPGRFSGRQFSNSRSEMNVSTLELGDSALYLCASSLVGGHEQFFGPGTRLTVL.

Ten or more counts support this clonotype. The chain couples TRBV7-2 to TRBJ2-1; perhaps TRBD1 as D (6 bases). There are 16 residues in the CDR3. Per germline, CDR1 SGHTA and CDR2 FQGNSA. V shed 1 base and J shed 7 bases, with 17 bases lying between them. This chain's CDR3 is CASSLEGTLRQNEQFF. CDR3 coding DNA: TGTGCCAGCAGCTTAGAGGGGACATTGCGTCAAAATGAGCAGTTCTTC.

Judged by abundance, this clonotype is medium-sized (0.01 to 0.1%). The V and J genes are TRBV11-3 and TRBJ1-6; 11 nucleotides agree with TRBD1. The length of the CDR3 is 15 residues. Per germline, CDR1 SGHNT and CDR2 YENEEA. With V trimmed by 3 bases and J by 10 bases, 5 bases remained unmatched. The CDR3 here is CASSLAGTGGSPLHF. The CDR3 coding sequence is TGTGCCAGCAGCTTGGCCGGGACAGGGGGATCACCCCTCCACTTT. The whole variable domain, remainder taken from reference TRBV11-3 and TRBJ1-6, is EAGVVQSPRYKIIEKKQPVAFWCNPISGHNTLYWYLQNLGQGPELLIRYENEEAVDDSQLPKDRFSAERLKGVDSTLKIQPAELGDSAVYLCASSLAGTGGSPLHFGNGTRLTVT.

As to this clonotype: This may be a read error: a much more frequent sequence differs by one nucleotide. The rearrangement joins TRBV10-1 to TRBJ2-6; the D gene could be TRBD1 or TRBD2 (6 bases each). Germline CDR1 and CDR2: WNHNN and SYGVQD (reference sequence). This CDR3 has 20 amino acids. The CDR3 region is CASSEKGQGFRIGGANVLPF. The CDR3 DNA reads TGCGCCAGCAGTGAAAAAGGGCAGGGGTTCCGAATAGGAGGGGCCAACGTCCTGCCTTTC.

About this clonotype itself: This could be a read error, since a much larger clone is one nucleotide away. Because it lacks the conserved phenylalanine or tryptophan at the end, this CDR3 is likely a read error. This chain links TRBV28 with TRBJ2-3; D remains unclear. The CDR3 is made up of 14 amino acids. The germline V gene encodes CDR1 MDHEN and CDR2 SYDVKM. CDR3 sequence (DNA): TGTGCCAGCAGCCCCCATGGTGGCACAGCTACGCAGTATCTT. Its protein is CASSPHGGTATQYL.

Within the sample, this clonotype is large. Sequence at one end of the junction differs from germline and may be a read error. The gene calls are TRBV15 and TRBJ2-5; 10 bases align to TRBD2. This CDR3 has 13 amino acids. Germline CDR1 reads LNHNV; CDR2 reads YYDKDF (reference sequence). The CDR3 is CATSSRTSGSIGF. CDR3 DNA sequence: TGTGCCACCAGCAGCAGGACTAGCGGCTCTATCGGCTTC.

The chain recombines TRBV29-1 with TRBJ2-1, with 8 bases fitting TRBD1. The CDR3 loop spans 15 amino acids. Germline-derived CDR1 and CDR2 are SQVTM and ANQGSEA. V lost 5 bases, J lost 12 bases, and 18 bases stayed unmatched. CDR3 nucleotides: TGCAGCGTTCACACAACAGGGGGTGAAACAGATACGCAGTTCTTC. Amino acids: CSVHTTGGETDTQFF.

The table lists this clonotype with a count of one. The CDR3 DNA follows: TGCGCCAGCAGCTTGGGAGGGACTAGCGGAACAGATACGCAGTATTTT. Translated: CASSLGGTSGTDTQYF. The V call is TRBV5-1, the J call TRBJ2-3; 11 bases match TRBD2. The trim removed 0 bases at V and 3 bases at J, leaving 3 bases unmatched. There are 16 residues in the CDR3. Germline lookup yields CDR1 SGHRS and CDR2 YFSETQ. The full variable domain, with the rest looked up from reference TRBV5-1 and TRBJ2-3, is KAGVTQTPRYLIKTRGQQVTLSCSPISGHRSVSWYQQTPGQGLQFLFEYFSETQRNKGNFPGRFSGRQFSNSRSEMNVSTLELGDSALYLCASSLGGTSGTDTQYFGPGTRLTVL.

This clonotype was counted many times. DNA for the CDR3: TGTGCCAGCAGCATACAAGCGGGGGGGCCAGTAGTCAATGAGCAGTTCTTC. This sequence encodes CASSIQAGGPVVNEQFF. The chain links TRBV7-2 to TRBJ2-1, with 10 positions matching TRBD2. Germline trimming cut 5 bases from V and 6 bases from J; bases unmatched to any gene: 13. Germline V gene data show CDR1 as SGHTA and CDR2 as FQGNSA. This CDR3 is built from 17 residues.

This clonotype was seen many times. This sequence joins TRBV20-1 and TRBJ2-1; D unresolved. The CDR3 runs to 16 residues. Germline V gene sequence: CDR1 DFQATT, CDR2 SNEGSKA (reference sequence). Trimming took 0 bases from V and 8 from J, leaving 20 bases between them. CDR3 region: CSARDPVAITNYEQFF. The CDR3 coding sequence is TGCAGTGCTAGAGACCCGGTGGCCATTACAAATTATGAGCAGTTCTTC.

In its sample, this clonotype was seen once. The genes are TRBV4-2 and TRBJ2-1, with D tentatively TRBD2 (6 bases). V was trimmed by 0 bases and J by 5 bases, leaving 20 bases between them. The germline V gene encodes CDR1 LGHNA and CDR2 YNFKEQ. The CDR3 is 18 residues long. The CDR3 sequence is CASSQDVRERRGNNEQFF. The DNA for the CDR3 is TGTGCCAGCAGCCAAGATGTCCGGGAGCGACGGGGTAACAATGAGCAGTTCTTC.

This clonotype was seen at least ten times. The chain couples TRBV7-2 to TRBJ2-1; TRBD2 matches 8 bases. Germline trimming cut 5 bases from V and 4 bases from J; bases unmatched to any gene: 13. The CDR3 is 17 residues long. From germline, CDR1 is SGHTA and CDR2 FQGNSA. The CDR3 nucleotides read TGTGCCAGCAGCCCACGGGGGGCGGGGGGCAATTACAATGAGCAGTTCTTC. Translated, it gives CASSPRGAGGNYNEQFF.